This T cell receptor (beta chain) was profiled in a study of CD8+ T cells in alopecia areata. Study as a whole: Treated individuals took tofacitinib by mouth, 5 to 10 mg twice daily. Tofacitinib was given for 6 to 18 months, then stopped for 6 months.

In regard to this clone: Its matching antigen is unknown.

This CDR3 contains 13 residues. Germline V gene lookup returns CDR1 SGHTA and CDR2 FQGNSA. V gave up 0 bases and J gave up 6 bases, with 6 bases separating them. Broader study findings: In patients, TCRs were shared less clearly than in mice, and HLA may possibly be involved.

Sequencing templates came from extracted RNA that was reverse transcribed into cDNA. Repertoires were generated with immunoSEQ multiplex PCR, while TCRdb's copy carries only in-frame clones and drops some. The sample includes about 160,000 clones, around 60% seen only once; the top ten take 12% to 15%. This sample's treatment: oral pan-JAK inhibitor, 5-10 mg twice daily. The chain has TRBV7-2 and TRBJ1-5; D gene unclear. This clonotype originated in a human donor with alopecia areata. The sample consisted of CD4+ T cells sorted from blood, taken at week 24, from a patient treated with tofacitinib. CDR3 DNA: TGTGCCAGCAGCTTAGCTTGGGGTCAGCCCCAGCATTTT. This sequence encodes CASSLAWGQPQHF. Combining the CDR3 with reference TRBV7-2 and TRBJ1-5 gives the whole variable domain GAGVSQSPSNKVTEKGKDVELRCDPISGHTALYWYRQSLGQGLEFLIYFQGNSAPDKSGLPSDRFSAERTGGSVSTLTIQRTQQEDSAVYLCASSLAWGQPQHFGDGTRLSIL.